The TCR beta chain described here comes from a study of CD8+ T cells in alopecia areata (dated by TCRdb to between 2017 and 2018). Background on the whole study: The treated patients took part in an open-label pilot trial in which moderate-to-severe alopecia areata was treated with oral tofacitinib at 5 to 10 mg twice daily. Tofacitinib was administered for 6 to 18 months, and 6 months of follow-up off drug were then conducted to assess delayed response and recurrence. High-throughput TCRbeta sequencing was used to examine T cell clonal expansion in alopecia areata in both the C3H/HeJ mouse model and human patients. Human TCRbeta sequencing covered scalp tissue and sorted CD4+ and CD8+ peripheral blood T cells from patchy and totalis/universalis alopecia areata patients and healthy controls. Biopsies were taken from tofacitinib-treated patients at baseline and again at 4 and 24 weeks into treatment, and several of those patients also had a later scalp biopsy. Scalp clonality was compared across normal scalp (n=4), patchy alopecia areata scalp (n=8), and alopecia totalis/universalis scalp (n=8). RNA was extracted with the PAXgene miRNA kit for fixed scalp, the miRNeasy kit for PBMCs, and the RNeasy kit for mouse skin. TCRbeta CDR3 regions were amplified by immunoSEQ multiplex PCR using 35 Vbeta forward and 13 Jbeta reverse primers.

The library relied on the immunoSEQ multiplex PCR assay. RNA was extracted from all samples and reverse transcribed into cDNA as template for TCR sequencing. SuperScript III was used to make first-strand cDNA, primed with a 2:1 mix of oligo-dT and random hexamers. A synthetic immune receptor repertoire was used to gauge amplification bias, and whatever bias remained was removed computationally. Turning to the authors' computational methods: After raw reads were preprocessed to remove errors, the CDR3 was defined following IMGT conventions as running from the conserved cysteine to phenylalanine. To get clonality, Shannon entropy was normalized by log2 of the number of productive unique TCRs and the result was subtracted from 1. Whether each scalp clone was CD4 or CD8 was inferred by checking scalp TCRbeta sequences against the CD4 and CD8 repertoires from sorted blood. Sourced from immuneACCESS, this table was stored by TCRdb with only in-frame sequences that have V and J called. A share of the clones is absent; for the studies checked, an unresolved V gene accounts for under half, and the remainder has no known explanation. Clonal size and the V and J genes are those of that table, whereas D and trimming came from the DNA. The sample has about 130,000 clones on record, approximately 49% of them singletons. Roughly a sixth of the sample lies in the top ten.

Findings and caveats that apply to the study as a whole: Compared with normal scalp, lesional scalp had higher clonality and more expanded CD8+ clones, particularly in alopecia totalis/universalis, a pattern that suggests antigenic drive. Resident alphabeta T cells in normal human skin are also sequenced, complicating scalp TCR repertoire analysis, unlike mouse skin dominated by gammadelta T cells. TCR sequences shared between patients were less clear than in mice, possibly partly because of HLA diversity in the patient population.

This clone has just one count. Its antigen has not been determined. The sample holds no much larger clone one base away, and base qualities are not on file. Per the publication, the time point label means: baseline before oral tofacitinib. Lesional scalp punch biopsies and peripheral blood were collected from alopecia areata patients. After PBMCs were isolated by density centrifugation and stained for CD3, CD4 and CD8, a FACSAria was used to sort CD4+ and CD8+ T cells. The origin of this receptor is a human donor with alopecia areata. This specimen was CD8+ T cells sorted from blood, taken at week 0.

The CDR3 loop reads CASSFGTGPGTQYF. The nucleotide sequence reads as follows: TGTGCCAGCAGCTTCGGGACAGGACCAGGTACGCAGTATTTT. The rearrangement combines TRBV5-6 with TRBJ2-3; 8 central bases correspond to TRBD1. The junction shows trimming of 2 bases on V and 8 bases on J, and the gene matches do not reach 7 bases of it. The germline V gene sets CDR1 to SGHDT and CDR2 to YYEEEE. Including the terminal cysteine and phenylalanine, the CDR3 comprises 14 residues. CDR3 DNA only is kept here, 42 bases in frame from base 1.